The T cell receptor (beta chain) described here comes from a study of T-cell reconstitution after alpha-beta-depleted transplantation in children. Researchers prepared the TCRbeta library using unique molecular identifiers, the study reports. One entry per CDR3 protein, called by TCRdb with MiXCR from the PCR reads. The data contain 240,000 or so distinct CDR3 sequences, approximately 12% of them seen just once; the ten biggest clones take up 2% to 3%. This clonotype showed up many times. The germline V gene encodes CDR1 DFQATT and CDR2 SNEGSKA (reference sequence). CDR3 size: 13 residues. V lost 7 bases, J lost 10 bases, and 13 bases stayed unmatched.

The V call is TRBV20-1, the J call TRBJ2-1; 7 nucleotides line up with TRBD2. The sequencing here drew on PBMCs from the stem cell graft donor, taken from the stem cell graft. The sequence came from a human donor who donated a stem cell graft to a child with acute lymphoblastic leukemia. The CDR3 DNA sequence: TGCAGTGGGTGGCTAGCGGACTTCAGGGAGCAGTTCTTC. It yields the protein CSGWLADFREQFF.